This T cell receptor (beta chain) is from a study of OX40 agonist ivuxolimab in advanced cancers. For the study at large: The dose-escalation cohort was around 83% male, with a mean age of about 58 years, ranging about 23 to 90. Study-level results: Not determined was the antigen specificity of the expanded peripheral T cells.

V dropped 2 bases and J dropped 5; count of bases not matched to a gene: 9. Germline CDR1 is MNHNS and CDR2 is SASEGT. The CDR3 extends over 17 amino acids. This clone has just one count. No antigen is known for it. TCRdb keeps only in-frame clones here, not all; method: immunoSEQ multiplex PCR. In the table there are roughly 92,000 clones, around 90% of which are singletons. Blood was sampled at baseline, cycle 4 day 1, and cycle 7 day 1. Sequencing used CD4+ or CD8+ T cells sorted from blood, obtained in a trial of the OX40 agonist ivuxolimab. This TCR came from an adult with an advanced solid tumor such as melanoma, head and neck, liver or kidney cancer. V and J are TRBV6-1 and TRBJ2-7; 13 nucleotides agree with TRBD2. CDR3 region: CASSETGLAGVPDEQYF. The CDR3 DNA follows: TGTGCCAGCAGTGAAACCGGACTAGCGGGAGTTCCGGACGAGCAGTACTTC.